A single sample gave rise to the 13 T cell receptor beta chains below, sequenced in a study of molecular identifiers for immune sequencing clone quantification. MiXCR, run by TCRdb on the PCR reads, gives a single entry per CDR3 protein. This sample yields 300,000 to 350,000 distinct CDR3 sequences, of which 20% to 25% are seen a single time; about 0.81% belongs to the top ten. Sequencing was carried out using naive CD8+ T cells from blood, with Jurkat cell RNA spiked in. The subset denotes: FACS-sorted CD8+CD4-CCR7+CD45RA+ naive T cells. These receptor sequences come from a human donor in good health. Some libraries in this study had Jurkat cell RNA spiked in.

There are many counts of this clonotype. V and J are TRBV4-3 and TRBJ2-1; tentatively, D is TRBD1 or TRBD2 (5 bases each). The CDR3 extends over 15 amino acids. Deletions cut 2 bases from V and 8 bases from J, with 16 bases between. Germline CDR1 LGHNA, CDR2 YSLEER. This CDR3 reads CASSQFRDDADEQFF. The CDR3, as DNA: TGCGCCAGCAGCCAATTCCGGGACGACGCCGATGAGCAGTTCTTC.

On this clonotype: Since a much larger clone is just one base distant, this may be a read error. This sequence joins TRBV7-7 and TRBJ2-2; the match to TRBD2 covers 12 bases. CDR1 SSHAT and CDR2 FNYEAQ come from the germline V gene (reference sequence). CDR3 length equals 16 residues. The CDR3 DNA reads as TGTGCTAGCAGCCAGACTAGCGGGAGCGACACCGGGGAGCTGTTTTTT. It yields the protein CASSQTSGSDTGELFF.

The table lists this clonotype with many counts. V usage is TRBV12-3 or TRBV12-4 and J usage is TRBJ2-7; perhaps TRBD2 as D (5 bases). CDR3 length equals 14 residues. With 1 base removed from V and 2 bases from J, the gap between germline ends came to 9 bases. The CDR3 DNA reads TGTGCCAGCAGTTTAGGCGGGCTACCCTACGAGCAGTACTTC. It codes for CASSLGGLPYEQYF.

There are many counts of this clonotype. The chain employs TRBV5-1 and TRBJ1-1; D ambiguous. The CDR3 has 14 amino acids. Trimming pared 3 bases from V and 7 bases from J, leaving 16 bases between. Germline CDR1 is SGHRS and CDR2 is YFSETQ. Here the CDR3 reads CASSYRLASNEAFF. The CDR3 DNA reads as TGCGCCAGCAGCTACCGCTTAGCCTCTAATGAAGCTTTCTTT. The full variable domain, in which reference TRBV5-1 and TRBJ1-1 provide the parts outside the CDR3, is KAGVTQTPRYLIKTRGQQVTLSCSPISGHRSVSWYQQTPGQGLQFLFEYFSETQRNKGNFPGRFSGRQFSNSRSEMNVSTLELGDSALYLCASSYRLASNEAFFGQGTRLTVV.

With regard to this clonotype: A much bigger clone sits one base away, suggesting this may be a read error. The chain recombines TRBV28 with TRBJ2-7; D is perhaps TRBD1 or TRBD2 (6 bases each). Germline CDR1 and CDR2: MDHEN and SYDVKM. Trimming cost V 3 bases and J 3 bases, with 15 bases left between them. This CDR3 comprises 15 residues. The CDR3 region is CASSFGGTLLYEQYF. CDR3 nucleotide sequence: TGTGCCAGCAGTTTCGGGGGCACTCTTCTCTACGAGCAGTACTTC.

This clonotype was recorded many times. J is TRBJ2-3 and V is TRBV12-3 or TRBV12-4; no reliable D call. The CDR3 is 11 residues long. V lost 8 bases and J lost 10, with 13 bases in between. The CDR3 nucleotides are TGTGCCAGCGGATACAGTTTCTCGCAGTATTTT. It encodes CASGYSFSQYF.

This clonotype occurred many times. The chain couples TRBV20-1 to TRBJ1-4, with D unclear. CDR3 length: 15 amino acids. Trimming pared 1 base from V and 3 bases from J, leaving 12 bases between. Looked up from germline, CDR1 is DFQATT and CDR2 is SNEGSKA (reference sequence). The CDR3 DNA reads as TGCAGTGCTAGAGTTCCAGAGGAGCCTAATGAAAAACTGTTTTTT. This sequence encodes CSARVPEEPNEKLFF.

Ten or more counts support this clonotype. The chain carries TRBV6-6 and TRBJ2-7; 7 nucleotides line up with TRBD1. The CDR3 length is 13 residues. J was trimmed by 3 bases and V by 6 bases; bases with no gene match: 5. CDR1 is MNHNY and CDR2 is SVGAGI in the germline V gene (reference sequence). The DNA for the CDR3 is TGTGCCAGCAGCAGTGACAGGGACTACGAGCAGTACTTC. It codes for CASSSDRDYEQYF.

This clonotype was seen repeatedly, ten times or more. The chain is built from TRBV6-5 and TRBJ1-1; 9 positions match TRBD1. The V gene end was trimmed by 7 bases and the J gene end by 5 bases; junction bases not matched to a gene: 8. Germline CDR1 and CDR2: MNHEY and SVGAGI. There are 14 residues in the CDR3. CDR3 loop: CASTLLTGGTEAFF. The DNA for the CDR3 is TGTGCCAGCACCCTACTGACAGGGGGGACTGAAGCTTTCTTT.

At least ten counts were recorded for this clonotype. V gene TRBV15 combines with J gene TRBJ1-1, with D unresolved. Germline V gene data show CDR1 as LNHNV and CDR2 as YYDKDF (reference sequence). The CDR3 runs 15 residues. Trimming removed 1 base from V and 0 bases from J, with 9 bases in between. CDR3 in DNA: TGTGCCACCAGCAGAGCTGGGGTCATGAACACTGAAGCTTTCTTT. Protein sequence: CATSRAGVMNTEAFF. Using reference TRBV15 and TRBJ1-1 for the parts outside the CDR3, the full variable domain is DAMVIQNPRYQVTQFGKPVTLSCSQTLNHNVMYWYQQKSSQAPKLLFHYYDKDFNNEADTPDNFQSRRPNTSFCFLDIRSPGLGDTAMYLCATSRAGVMNTEAFFGQGTRLTVV.

Many counts were recorded for this clonotype. This rearrangement joins TRBV28 to TRBJ2-7; TRBD2 aligns across 10 bases. The V gene's germline CDR1 is MDHEN and CDR2 SYDVKM. The CDR3 contains 17 residues. After removal of 3 bases from V and 5 bases from J, the junction contained 13 bases not matched to a gene. This CDR3 reads CASSFLGLARFIDEQYF. Here the CDR3 DNA reads TGTGCCAGCAGTTTCCTGGGACTAGCGCGTTTTATAGACGAGCAGTACTTC.

As to this clonotype: This may arise from a read error, as a much more abundant clone is one base away. For the CDR3, the DNA is TGTGCCGGCAGCGTTTTTTCGGGACAGTCAACTTACGAGCAGTACTTC. Residues: CAGSVFSGQSTYEQYF. The chain has TRBV9 and TRBJ2-7; 7 positions match TRBD1. CDR1 is SGDLS and CDR2 is YYNGEE in the germline V gene. The CDR3 loop spans 16 amino acids.

In this sample, this clonotype turned up many times. V gene TRBV6-5 combines with J gene TRBJ2-3; D is ambiguous. CDR3 length: 15 amino acids. V lost 2 bases and J lost 1, with 10 bases in between. Germline assignment: CDR1 MNHEY and CDR2 SVGAGI. This CDR3 is CASSYSVVGTDTQYF. CDR3 nucleotide sequence: TGTGCCAGCAGTTACAGTGTGGTGGGCACAGATACGCAGTATTTT.